A selection of T cell receptor beta chains follows, all from one sample in a study of T-cell memory formation after mild COVID-19. TCRdb called the 5' RACE reads again in MiXCR, with one record for every CDR3 protein. The data hold 300,000 or so distinct CDR3 sequences, with 15% to 20% observed a single time. The source material was PBMCs or a T cell subset sorted from them (not recorded which). These TCRs come from a man aged 18-30 years who had mild COVID-19 (a few samples of this study predate the infection). Cell type and time point are not known. Both conserved end residues are trimmed from each CDR3. The D gene is left open where the match is weak.

d_call: -
v_call: TRBV28
cdr3_aa: ASSLYQGANNIQY

d_call: -
v_call: TRBV12-3/TRBV12-4
cdr3_aa: ASSLGVQQF

d_call: TRBD2
v_call: TRBV6-5
cdr3_aa: ASSYRGPPLAGGILRPETQY

d_call: TRBD1
v_call: TRBV6-6
cdr3_aa: ASSYSGTGVTEAF

d_call: -
v_call: TRBV20-1
cdr3_aa: SAGVLGYEQY

d_call: -
v_call: TRBV30
cdr3_aa: AWRRQNYEQY

d_call: -
v_call: TRBV12-3/TRBV12-4
cdr3_aa: ASSLGSKRGEQF

d_call: -
v_call: TRBV5-4
cdr3_aa: ASSSLKGTYGYT

d_call: TRBD2
v_call: TRBV4-3
cdr3_aa: ASSQPMAGGYNEQF

d_call: TRBD1
v_call: TRBV28
cdr3_aa: ASRQRTGEEGRYEQY